What follows are 10 T cell receptor beta chains derived from one specimen sequenced in a study of Tregs in tolerant kidney transplant recipients. Assay used: immunoSEQ multiplex PCR; TCRdb lists only in-frame clones, some missing. The table includes some 90,000 clones, around 90% detected once. The material sequenced was CD8+ T cells from blood. The source is a human donor in good health.

The V gene is TRBV19, the J gene TRBJ2-7; D possibly corresponds to TRBD2 (6 bases). Germline V gives CDR1 LNHDA, CDR2 SQIVND (reference sequence). Trimming removed 1 base at V and 4 bases at J, with 17 bases between. This CDR3 region has 16 residues. The CDR3 DNA reads as TGTGCCAGTAGTATAGTTGTCGGCGGGGAAGCGTACGAGCAGTACTTC. As protein: CASSIVVGGEAYEQYF.

This rearrangement joins TRBV5-4 to TRBJ1-1, with a weak D call TRBD1 (5 bases). CDR1 and CDR2 from the germline V gene are SGHNT and YYREEE (reference sequence). This CDR3 spans 15 amino acids. V lost 2 bases, J lost 2 bases, and 13 bases lay in between. CDR3 sequence reads: CASSFRQKLNTEAFF. CDR3 sequence (DNA): TGTGCCAGCAGCTTTCGACAGAAGTTAAACACTGAAGCTTTCTTT. Filled out from reference TRBV5-4 and TRBJ1-1, the complete variable domain reads ETGVTQSPTHLIKTRGQQVTLRCSSQSGHNTVSWYQQALGQGPQFIFQYYREEENGRGNFPPRFSGLQFPNYSSELNVNALELDDSALYLCASSFRQKLNTEAFFGQGTRLTVV.

The chain links TRBV18 to TRBJ2-7; 9 nucleotides agree with TRBD1. There are 15 residues in the CDR3. V was clipped by 6 bases and J by 1 base; unmatched bases: 7. CDR1 KGHSH and CDR2 LQKENI come from the germline V gene. The CDR3 sequence is CASSPGTGNSYEQYF. CDR3 DNA: TGTGCCAGCTCCCCAGGGACAGGGAATTCCTACGAGCAGTACTTC.

The chain links TRBV6-4 to TRBJ2-5; 10 bases map to TRBD1. The J segment lost 3 bases and the V segment lost 2 bases, leaving 6 bases of the junction unmatched. Per germline, CDR1 MRHNA and CDR2 SNTAGT. This CDR3 is 16 amino acids long. As DNA, the CDR3 is TGTGCCAGCAGTGACACCGGACAGGGGGGGAAAGAGACCCAGTACTTC. Amino acids: CASSDTGQGGKETQYF.

The V gene is TRBV19, the J gene TRBJ2-3; D unclear. CDR3 length: 15 residues. Looked up from germline, CDR1 is LNHDA and CDR2 is SQIVND (reference sequence). With 5 bases removed from V and 2 bases from J, the gap between germline ends came to 14 bases. CDR3 in amino acids: CASSPRVGNTDTQYF. The CDR3 nucleotides are TGTGCCAGTAGTCCTCGGGTGGGGAACACAGATACGCAGTATTTT. The full variable domain, its missing parts supplied by reference TRBV19 and TRBJ2-3, is DGGITQSPKYLFRKEGQNVTLSCEQNLNHDAMYWYRQDPGQGLRLIYYSQIVNDFQKGDIAEGYSVSREKKESFPLTVTSAQKNPTAFYLCASSPRVGNTDTQYFGPGTRLTVL.

The chain couples TRBV5-4 to TRBJ1-5; unclear D gene. CDR1 and CDR2 from the germline V gene are SGHNT and YYREEE (reference sequence). Deletions cut 3 bases from V and 6 bases from J, with 7 bases between. CDR3 size: 12 residues. CDR3 in amino acids: CASSSGSQPQHF. The CDR3 bases are TGTGCCAGCAGCTCTGGGTCTCAGCCCCAGCATTTT.

The chain recombines TRBV13 with TRBJ2-7; D ambiguous. The CDR3 is made up of 13 amino acids. In germline, CDR1 is PRHDT, CDR2 FYEKMQ (reference sequence). V was trimmed by 5 bases and J by 3 bases, leaving 11 bases between them. CDR3 coding DNA: TGTGCCAGCAGCCCTCCGTTAGGCTACGAGCAGTACTTC. Translation: CASSPPLGYEQYF. Looking up the rest from reference TRBV13 and TRBJ2-7 gives the full variable domain: AAGVIQSPRHLIKEKRETATLKCYPIPRHDTVYWYQQGPGQDPQFLISFYEKMQSDKGSIPDRFSAQQFSDYHSELNMSSLELGDSALYFCASSPPLGYEQYFGPGTRLTVT.

The chain carries TRBV7-9 and TRBJ2-7; D might be TRBD1 (5 bases). Germline V lookup: CDR1 SEHNR, CDR2 FQNEAQ (reference sequence). Trimming removed 2 bases at V and 2 bases at J, with 7 bases between. This CDR3 is 13 amino acids long. CDR3 loop: CASSLRGAYEQYF. CDR3 nucleotides: TGTGCCAGCAGCTTAAGGGGCGCCTACGAGCAGTACTTC.

This clone is a singleton in its sample. This chain connects TRBV9 to TRBJ1-2; 9 bases match TRBD1. Germline V lookup: CDR1 SGDLS, CDR2 YYNGEE. V lost 0 bases, J lost 0 bases, and 6 bases stayed unmatched. CDR3 length: 17 amino acids. Here the CDR3 DNA reads TGTGCCAGCAGCGTAGAGGTACAGGGGGCTTCTAACTATGGCTACACCTTC. Protein: CASSVEVQGASNYGYTF.

The chain carries TRBV29-1 and TRBJ1-2; possible D gene TRBD1, 5 bases. Germline V gene data show CDR1 as SQVTM and CDR2 as ANQGSEA. With 3 bases removed from V and 2 bases from J, the gap between germline ends came to 7 bases. CDR3 length: 12 amino acids. For the CDR3, the DNA is TGCAGCGTTGATGACAGCAACTATGGCTACACCTTC. It specifies CSVDDSNYGYTF.